Reported below is one T cell receptor beta chain. The antigen remains unidentified. This specimen comes from a study of shared clonotypes between healthy human individuals. On the study more broadly: Three plates each covered CD4 naive and memory; CD8 naive two, CD8 memory one. Overall study findings and caveats: Naive CD4 clonotypes were shared across a few donors at 4.5% to 6%.

The junction had 5 bases not matched to a gene; V was cut back by 3 bases and J by 3 bases. The CDR3 totals 16 residues. Germline CDR1 is MGHRA and CDR2 is YSYEKL. Libraries were prepared by immunoSEQ multiplex PCR; TCRdb keeps only in-frame clonotypes and omits some of them. The sample lists some 2,500,000 clones, approximately 93% occurring once. This clonotype originated in a man between 18 and 29 years old in good health. Some clones in this sample may be carry-over from other donors' samples. V and J are TRBV4-1 and TRBJ2-5, with TRBD2 matching over 12 bases. Sequenced material: naive CD4+ T cells from PBMCs. Subset: CD45RA+ positively selected. The CDR3 nucleotides are TGCGCCAGCAGCCACACTAGCGGGAGGCCAGAAGAGACCCAGTACTTC. Encoded protein: CASSHTSGRPEETQYF.